Listed below are T cell receptor beta chains from one sample, sequenced in a study of siplizumab effects on memory and regulatory T cells. The repertoire was sequenced with immunoSEQ multiplex PCR; TCRdb's copy has only in-frame clones and lacks some. The sample has about 100,000 clones, 85% to 95% seen once. Sequenced: Tregs sorted from blood. These TCRs come from a human donor in good health. Both conserved end residues are part of each CDR3. A D gene is named only where the DNA matches it firmly. Rows give clone size only sometimes, using once, few, many, or a class for an expanded clone.

D gene,V gene,clone size,CDR3 length,J gene,CDR3 protein,CDR3 DNA
TRBD2,TRBV28,once,15,TRBJ2-7,CASSRPGLETYEQYF,TGTGCCAGCAGTCGACCGGGACTAGAGACCTACGAGCAGTACTTC
TRBD1,TRBV18,NA,16,TRBJ2-2,CASSPRTGGNTGELFF,TGTGCCAGCTCACCTCGGACAGGGGGCAACACCGGGGAGCTGTTTTTT
NA,TRBV4-1,NA,15,TRBJ1-1,CASSQSGYKNTEAFF,TGCGCCAGCAGCCAGTCGGGGTACAAGAACACTGAAGCTTTCTTT
TRBD2,TRBV28,NA,17,TRBJ2-1,CASSPYTSGRTDNEQFF,TGTGCCAGCAGTCCCTATACTAGCGGGAGGACGGACAATGAGCAGTTCTTC
NA,TRBV6-1,NA,12,TRBJ2-1,CASSEYGGEQFF,TGTGCCAGCAGTGAATACGGGGGAGAGCAGTTCTTC
TRBD2,TRBV27,NA,15,TRBJ2-2,CASSGLAGIIGELFF,TGTGCCAGCTCTGGACTAGCGGGAATCATCGGGGAGCTGTTTTTT
TRBD1,TRBV10-3,NA,15,TRBJ1-1,CAIARQGGSGTEAFF,TGTGCCATCGCTAGACAGGGGGGTAGTGGCACTGAAGCTTTCTTT
NA,TRBV30,NA,13,TRBJ1-2,CAWSFLQFYGYTF,TGTGCCTGGAGCTTCTTACAGTTCTATGGCTACACCTTC
TRBD1,TRBV6-1,NA,16,TRBJ1-4,CASSEISGQGWEKLFF,TGTGCCAGCAGTGAAATTTCGGGACAGGGATGGGAAAAACTGTTTTTT
TRBD1,TRBV5-6,NA,12,TRBJ1-2,CASSPTGRGYTF,TGTGCCAGCAGCCCGACAGGGCGCGGCTACACCTTC
NA,TRBV6-1,NA,11,TRBJ2-5,CASWSYRTQYF,TGTGCCAGCTGGAGTTATCGTACCCAGTACTTC
NA,TRBV14,NA,13,TRBJ2-7,CASSQNQMYEQYF,TGTGCCAGCAGCCAGAATCAGATGTACGAGCAGTACTTC
NA,TRBV30,NA,13,TRBJ1-5,CAWMGGPNQPQHF,TGTGCCTGGATGGGGGGGCCAAATCAGCCCCAGCATTTT
NA,TRBV18,NA,15,TRBJ2-7,CASSPPGQPSTEQYF,TGTGCCAGCTCACCACCGGGACAACCTTCGACCGAGCAGTACTTC
TRBD1,TRBV2,NA,15,TRBJ1-5,CASSEGQGRNQPQHF,TGTGCCAGCAGTGAGGGACAGGGGAGAAATCAGCCCCAGCATTTT
NA,TRBV14,NA,13,TRBJ2-7,CASSPRGTYEQYF,TGTGCCAGCAGCCCCAGGGGAACCTACGAGCAGTACTTC
NA,TRBV5-1,once,13,TRBJ2-2,CATRGSNTGELFF,TGCGCCACTCGGGGTTCGAACACCGGGGAGCTGTTTTTT
TRBD2,TRBV7-2,NA,14,TRBJ2-7,CASRTSGTHYEQYF,TGTGCCAGCAGGACTAGCGGGACCCACTACGAGCAGTACTTC
NA,TRBV30,NA,13,TRBJ1-6,CAWSETGHSPLHF,TGTGCCTGGAGTGAGACAGGCCATTCACCCCTCCACTTT
TRBD2,TRBV4-2,NA,15,TRBJ2-1,CASSQAPFLGGEQFF,TGTGCCAGCAGCCAAGCCCCATTTTTGGGGGGGGAGCAGTTCTTC
TRBD2,TRBV5-1,NA,18,TRBJ2-7,CASSLGLRATSGWYEQYF,TGCGCCAGCAGCTTGGGACTCCGGGCGACTAGCGGATGGTACGAGCAGTACTTC
TRBD1,TRBV30,few,14,TRBJ1-5,CAWSGGQGGQPQHF,TGTGCCTGGAGTGGGGGACAGGGAGGTCAGCCCCAGCATTTT
NA,TRBV20-1,NA,11,TRBJ2-7,CSASGTNEQYF,TGCAGTGCTAGCGGGACAAACGAGCAGTACTTC
TRBD2,TRBV30,NA,17,TRBJ2-1,CAWRGLAGGIAYNEQFF,TGTGCCTGGAGGGGACTAGCGGGAGGGATAGCCTACAATGAGCAGTTCTTC
NA,TRBV29-1,NA,12,TRBJ1-1,CSGGGQSTEAFF,TGCAGCGGGGGAGGACAGTCTACTGAAGCTTTCTTT
NA,TRBV15,once,15,TRBJ2-2,CATSRGVQGTGELFF,TGTGCCACCAGCAGAGGTGTCCAGGGAACCGGGGAGCTGTTTTTT